One T cell receptor beta chain is described in this entry. Its target is not known. This record belongs to a study of cytomegalovirus exposure and HLA in healthy donors. Whole-study findings and limits: Some 16,000 TCR beta sequences were associated with HLA alleles at 0.05 false discovery rate in a later analysis. The records held CMV serostatus as the only immune exposure information. Presence/absence results assume similar sequencing depth per donor, which may not hold.

Use of 60 Vbeta and 13 Jbeta primers characterized the PCR. Some clones are missing from TCRdb's copy, which holds only in-frame ones; the method was immunoSEQ multiplex PCR. Here the sample spans 70,000 to 95,000 clones, around 80% being singletons. The sample was PBMCs. This clonotype was obtained from a man between 18 and 29 years old in good health and CMV-seronegative.

CDR3 amino acids: CASSWTGNTEAFF. CDR3 in DNA: TGTGCCAGCAGCTGGACAGGGAACACTGAAGCTTTCTTT. The chain couples TRBV7-6 to TRBJ1-1, with TRBD1 matching over 7 bases. CDR1 and CDR2 (germline): SGHVS, FNYEAQ. This CDR3 contains 13 residues. J was trimmed by 1 base and V by 4 bases; bases with no gene match: 0.